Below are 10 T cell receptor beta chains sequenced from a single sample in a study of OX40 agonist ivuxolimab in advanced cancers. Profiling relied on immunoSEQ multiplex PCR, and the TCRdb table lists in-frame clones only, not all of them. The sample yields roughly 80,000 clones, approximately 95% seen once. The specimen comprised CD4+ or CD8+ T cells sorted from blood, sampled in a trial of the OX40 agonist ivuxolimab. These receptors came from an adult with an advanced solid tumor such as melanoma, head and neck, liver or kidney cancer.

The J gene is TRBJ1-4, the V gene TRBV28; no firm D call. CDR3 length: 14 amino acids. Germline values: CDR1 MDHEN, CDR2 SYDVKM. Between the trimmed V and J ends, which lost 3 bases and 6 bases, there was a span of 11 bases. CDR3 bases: TGTGCCAGCAGTTTGGATGGCACCTATGAAAAACTGTTTTTT. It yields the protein CASSLDGTYEKLFF.

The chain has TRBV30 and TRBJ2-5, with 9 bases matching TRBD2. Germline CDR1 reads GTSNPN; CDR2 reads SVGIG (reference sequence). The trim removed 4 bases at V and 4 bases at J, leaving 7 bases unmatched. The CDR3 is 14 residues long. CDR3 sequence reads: CAWISGSRRETQYF. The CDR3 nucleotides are TGTGCCTGGATTAGCGGGAGCCGAAGAGAGACCCAGTACTTC.

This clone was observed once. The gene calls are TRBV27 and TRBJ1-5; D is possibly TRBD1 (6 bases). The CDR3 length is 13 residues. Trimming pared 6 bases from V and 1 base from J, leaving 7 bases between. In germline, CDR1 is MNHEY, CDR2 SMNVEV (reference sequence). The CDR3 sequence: CASRTGSNQPQHF. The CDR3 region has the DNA TGTGCCAGCAGAACAGGGAGCAATCAGCCCCAGCATTTT.

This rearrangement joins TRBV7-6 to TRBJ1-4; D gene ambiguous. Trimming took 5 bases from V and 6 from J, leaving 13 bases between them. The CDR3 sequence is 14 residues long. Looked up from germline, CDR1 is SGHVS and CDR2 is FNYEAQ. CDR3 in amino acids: CASSPNRADEKLFF. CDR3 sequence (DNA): TGTGCCAGCAGCCCCAACCGGGCCGATGAAAAACTGTTTTTT.

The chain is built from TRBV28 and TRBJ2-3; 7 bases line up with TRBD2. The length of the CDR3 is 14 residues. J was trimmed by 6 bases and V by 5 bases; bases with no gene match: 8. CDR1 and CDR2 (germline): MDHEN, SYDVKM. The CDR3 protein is CASSQGGGRDTQYF. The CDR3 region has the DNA TGTGCCAGCAGTCAAGGCGGGGGTAGGGATACGCAGTATTTT.

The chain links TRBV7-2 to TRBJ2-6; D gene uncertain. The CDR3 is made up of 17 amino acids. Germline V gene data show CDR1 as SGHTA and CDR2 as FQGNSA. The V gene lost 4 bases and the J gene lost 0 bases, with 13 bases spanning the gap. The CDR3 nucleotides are TGTGCCAGCAGCTCCACAGCCTCGAGCTCTGGGGCCAACGTCCTGACTTTC. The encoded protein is CASSSTASSSGANVLTF.

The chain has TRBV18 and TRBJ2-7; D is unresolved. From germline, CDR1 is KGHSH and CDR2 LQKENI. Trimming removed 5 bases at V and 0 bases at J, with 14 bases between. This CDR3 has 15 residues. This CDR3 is CASSDRTESSYEQYF. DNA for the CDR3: TGTGCCAGCTCAGATAGGACGGAAAGCTCCTACGAGCAGTACTTC.

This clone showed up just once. The CDR3, as DNA: TGTGCCATCAGTGAGTCGGCAGTGAGTAGGAATGAGCAGTTCTTC. As protein: CAISESAVSRNEQFF. The chain recombines TRBV10-3 with TRBJ2-1, with D unresolved. The CDR3 runs to 15 residues. CDR1 and CDR2 (germline): ENHRY, SYGVKD. With 0 bases removed from V and 7 bases from J, the gap between germline ends came to 13 bases.

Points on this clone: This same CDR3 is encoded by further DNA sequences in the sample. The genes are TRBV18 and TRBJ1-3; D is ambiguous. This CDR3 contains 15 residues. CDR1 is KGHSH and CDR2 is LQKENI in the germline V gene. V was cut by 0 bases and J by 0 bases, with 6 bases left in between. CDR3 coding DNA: TGTGCCAGCTCACCACCTGCCAGCTCTGGAAACACCATATATTTT. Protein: CASSPPASSGNTIYF.

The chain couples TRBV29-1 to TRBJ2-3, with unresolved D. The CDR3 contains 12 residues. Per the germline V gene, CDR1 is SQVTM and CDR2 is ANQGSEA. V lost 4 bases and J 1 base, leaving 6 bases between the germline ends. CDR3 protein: CSVAAGTDTQYF. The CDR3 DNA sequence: TGCAGCGTTGCGGCAGGCACAGATACGCAGTATTTT.